The following is a T cell receptor (beta chain) sequence with its context. Its antigen remains unidentified. As to time point: newly diagnosed GD, antithyroid drugs for less than 3 months. Extracted PBMC RNA gave rise to the TCR library. The TCR beta library used iRepertoire HTBI primers with Arm-PCR amplification of CDR3. TCRdb re-called the multiplex PCR reads with MiXCR, one entry per CDR3 protein. The data contain 530,000 or so distinct CDR3 sequences, less than 15% of them singletons. This sample is part of a study of regulatory T cells in long-lasting Graves disease. General study results and limits: A limited number of samples was an acknowledged limitation.

These data were also filed under a second study, of T cells in Graves' hyperthyroidism and ophthalmopathy. This second study notes: Hyperthyroidism, newly diagnosed and lasting under 2 months, affected patients aged 18 to 65. Carried out on the TCR CDR3, a first-round RT-PCR used the HTBI primer set. The model's output predicted ophthalmopathy at a median of roughly 6 months prior to onset.

This receptor was identified in a man aged 30 to 45 with Graves disease. The source material was peripheral blood mononuclear cells (PBMCs), sampled at new diagnosis, from a patient treated with antithyroid drugs.

The CDR3: CSARDLRVGTTSSYEQYF. In nucleotides, the CDR3 is TGCAGTGCTAGAGATCTTCGGGTTGGTACCACCAGCTCCTACGAGCAGTACTTC. This chain links TRBV20-1 with TRBJ2-7; no clear D gene. Germline V gene data show CDR1 as DFQATT and CDR2 as SNEGSKA (reference sequence). V lost 0 bases and J lost 0, with 21 bases in between. CDR3 length equals 18 residues.